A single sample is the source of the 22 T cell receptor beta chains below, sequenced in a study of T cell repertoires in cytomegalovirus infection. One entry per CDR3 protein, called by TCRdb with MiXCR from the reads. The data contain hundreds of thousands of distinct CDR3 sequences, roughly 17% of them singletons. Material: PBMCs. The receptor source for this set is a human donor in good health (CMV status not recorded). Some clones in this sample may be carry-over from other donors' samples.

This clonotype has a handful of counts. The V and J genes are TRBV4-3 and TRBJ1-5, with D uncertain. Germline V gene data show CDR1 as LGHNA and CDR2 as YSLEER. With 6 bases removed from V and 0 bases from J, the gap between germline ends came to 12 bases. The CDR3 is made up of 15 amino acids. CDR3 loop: CASSRRWDSNQPQHF. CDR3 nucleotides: TGCGCCAGCAGTCGGAGGTGGGATAGCAATCAGCCCCAGCATTTT.

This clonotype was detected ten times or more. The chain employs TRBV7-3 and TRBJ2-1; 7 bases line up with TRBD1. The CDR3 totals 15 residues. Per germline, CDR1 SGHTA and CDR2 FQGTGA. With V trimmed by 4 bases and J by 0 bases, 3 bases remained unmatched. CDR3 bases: TGTGCCAGCAGCTCCTCAGGGGGCTCCTACAATGAGCAGTTCTTC. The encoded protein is CASSSSGGSYNEQFF.

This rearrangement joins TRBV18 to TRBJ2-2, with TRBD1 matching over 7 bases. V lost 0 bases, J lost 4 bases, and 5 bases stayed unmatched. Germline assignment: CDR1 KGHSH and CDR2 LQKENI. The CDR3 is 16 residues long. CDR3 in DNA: TGTGCCAGCTCACCACCTAGCAGGGGGAGCACCGGGGAGCTGTTTTTT. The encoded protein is CASSPPSRGSTGELFF.

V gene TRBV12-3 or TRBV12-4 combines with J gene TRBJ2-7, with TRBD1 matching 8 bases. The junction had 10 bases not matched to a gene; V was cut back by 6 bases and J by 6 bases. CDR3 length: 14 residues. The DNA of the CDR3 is TGTGCCAGCAGCCCCCAGGGGGCTCGGGTCGAGCAGTACTTC. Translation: CASSPQGARVEQYF.

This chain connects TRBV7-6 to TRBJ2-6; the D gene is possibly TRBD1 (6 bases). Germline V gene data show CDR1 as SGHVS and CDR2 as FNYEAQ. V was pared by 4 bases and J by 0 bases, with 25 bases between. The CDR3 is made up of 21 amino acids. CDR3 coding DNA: TGTGCCAGCAGCTCACATACCGGGACATCCGCCCCCGTCTCTGGGGCCAACGTCCTGACTTTC. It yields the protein CASSSHTGTSAPVSGANVLTF.

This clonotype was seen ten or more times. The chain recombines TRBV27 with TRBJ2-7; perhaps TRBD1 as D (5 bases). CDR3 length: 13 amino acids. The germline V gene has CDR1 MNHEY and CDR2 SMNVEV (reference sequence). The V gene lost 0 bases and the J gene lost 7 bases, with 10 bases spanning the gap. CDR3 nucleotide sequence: TGTGCCAGCAGTTTATCGGCTGGGGCGGAGCAGTACTTC. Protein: CASSLSAGAEQYF.

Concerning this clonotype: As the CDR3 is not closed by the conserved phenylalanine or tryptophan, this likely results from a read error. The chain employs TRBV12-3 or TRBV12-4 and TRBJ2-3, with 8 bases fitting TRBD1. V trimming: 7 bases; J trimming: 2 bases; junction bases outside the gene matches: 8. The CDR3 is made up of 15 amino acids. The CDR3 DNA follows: TGTGCCAGCACCTTGGCAGGGGGCGACACAGATACGCAGTATTTA. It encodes CASTLAGGDTDTQYL.

The CDR3 DNA reads TGTGCCAGCAGCTTAGAGGCGGAAGAGACCCAGTACTTC. This gives the protein CASSLEAEETQYF. This chain uses TRBV7-9 with TRBJ2-5, with D uncertain. This CDR3 has 13 residues. Germline V lookup: CDR1 SEHNR, CDR2 FQNEAQ (reference sequence). V was clipped by 1 base and J by 3 bases, with 6 bases between them.

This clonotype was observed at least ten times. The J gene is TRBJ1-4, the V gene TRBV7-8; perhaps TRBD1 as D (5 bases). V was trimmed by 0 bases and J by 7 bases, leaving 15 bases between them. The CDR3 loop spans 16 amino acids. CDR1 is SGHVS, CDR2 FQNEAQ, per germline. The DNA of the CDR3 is TGTGCCAGCAGCTTAGCGCAAGGGACCCATGCTGAAAAACTGTTTTTT. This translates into CASSLAQGTHAEKLFF. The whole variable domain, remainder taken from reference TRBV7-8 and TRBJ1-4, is GAGVSQSPRYKVAKRGQDVALRCDPISGHVSLFWYQQALGQGPEFLTYFQNEAQLDKSGLPSDRFFAERPEGSVSTLKIQRTQQEDSAVYLCASSLAQGTHAEKLFFGSGTQLSVL.

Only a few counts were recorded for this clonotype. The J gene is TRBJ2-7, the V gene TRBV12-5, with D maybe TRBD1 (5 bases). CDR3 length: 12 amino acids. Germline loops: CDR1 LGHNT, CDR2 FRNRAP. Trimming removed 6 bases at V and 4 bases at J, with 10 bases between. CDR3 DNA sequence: TGTGCTAGTGGCCCAGGGTGGTACGAGCAGTACTTC. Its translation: CASGPGWYEQYF.

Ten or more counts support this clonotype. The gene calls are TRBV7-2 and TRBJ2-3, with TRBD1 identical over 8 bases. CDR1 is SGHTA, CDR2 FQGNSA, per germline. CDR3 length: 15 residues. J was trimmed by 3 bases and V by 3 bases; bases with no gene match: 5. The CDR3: CASSFGQGRTDTQYF. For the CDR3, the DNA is TGTGCCAGCAGCTTCGGACAGGGTAGGACAGATACGCAGTATTTT.

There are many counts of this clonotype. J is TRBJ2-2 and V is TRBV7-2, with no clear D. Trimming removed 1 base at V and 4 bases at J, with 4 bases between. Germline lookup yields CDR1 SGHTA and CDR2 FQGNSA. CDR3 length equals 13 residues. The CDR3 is CASSLGGTGELFF. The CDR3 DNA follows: TGTGCCAGCAGCTTAGGGGGCACCGGGGAGCTGTTTTTT.

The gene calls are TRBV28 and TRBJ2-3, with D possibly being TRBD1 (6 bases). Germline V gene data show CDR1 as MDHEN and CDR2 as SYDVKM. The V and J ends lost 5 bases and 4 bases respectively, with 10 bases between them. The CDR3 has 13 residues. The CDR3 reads CASSAEGADTQYF. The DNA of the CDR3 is TGTGCCAGCAGTGCCGAGGGGGCAGATACGCAGTATTTT. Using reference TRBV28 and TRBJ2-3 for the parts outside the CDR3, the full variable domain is DVKVTQSSRYLVKRTGEKVFLECVQDMDHENMFWYRQDPGLGLRLIYFSYDVKMKEKGDIPEGYSVSREKKERFSLILESASTNQTSMYLCASSAEGADTQYFGPGTRLTVL.

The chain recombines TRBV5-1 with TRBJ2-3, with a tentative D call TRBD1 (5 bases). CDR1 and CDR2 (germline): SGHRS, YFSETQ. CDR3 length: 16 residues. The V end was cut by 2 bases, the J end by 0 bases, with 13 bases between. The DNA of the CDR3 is TGCGCCAGCAGCTTTGGGGCGACGGTTAGCACAGATACGCAGTATTTT. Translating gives CASSFGATVSTDTQYF.

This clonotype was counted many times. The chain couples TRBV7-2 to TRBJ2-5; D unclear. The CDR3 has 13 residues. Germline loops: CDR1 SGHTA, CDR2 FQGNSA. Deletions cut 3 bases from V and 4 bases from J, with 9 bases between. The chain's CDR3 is CASSFAAAETQYF. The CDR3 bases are TGTGCCAGCAGCTTTGCCGCGGCAGAGACCCAGTACTTC. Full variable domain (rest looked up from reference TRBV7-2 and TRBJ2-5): GAGVSQSPSNKVTEKGKDVELRCDPISGHTALYWYRQSLGQGLEFLIYFQGNSAPDKSGLPSDRFSAERTGGSVSTLTIQRTQQEDSAVYLCASSFAAAETQYFGPGTRLLVL.

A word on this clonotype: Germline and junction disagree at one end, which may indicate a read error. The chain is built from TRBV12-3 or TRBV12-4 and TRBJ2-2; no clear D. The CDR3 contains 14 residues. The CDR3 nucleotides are TGTGCCAGCAGTTTGCAGCTGAACGCCGGGGAGCTGTTTTTT. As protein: CASSLQLNAGELFF.

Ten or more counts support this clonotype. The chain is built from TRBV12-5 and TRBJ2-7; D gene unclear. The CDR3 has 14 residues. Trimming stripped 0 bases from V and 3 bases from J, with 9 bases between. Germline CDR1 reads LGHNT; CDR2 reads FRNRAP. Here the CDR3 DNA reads TGTGCTAGTGGTTTGGTGGAGACACTCTACGAGCAGTACTTC. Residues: CASGLVETLYEQYF.

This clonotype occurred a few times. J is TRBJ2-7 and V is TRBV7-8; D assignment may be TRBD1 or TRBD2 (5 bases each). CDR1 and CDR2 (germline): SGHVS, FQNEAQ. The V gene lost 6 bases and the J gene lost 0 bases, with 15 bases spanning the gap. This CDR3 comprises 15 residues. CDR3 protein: CASSSTSGSSYEQYF. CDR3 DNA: TGTGCCAGCAGTTCCACCTCAGGGAGCTCCTACGAGCAGTACTTC.

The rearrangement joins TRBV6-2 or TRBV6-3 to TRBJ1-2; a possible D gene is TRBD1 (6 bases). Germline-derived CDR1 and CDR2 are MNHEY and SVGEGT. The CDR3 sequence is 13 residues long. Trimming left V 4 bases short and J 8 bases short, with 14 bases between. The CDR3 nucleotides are TGTGCCAGCAGTTCCACAGGGAAGCGCGGCTACACCTTC. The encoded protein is CASSSTGKRGYTF.

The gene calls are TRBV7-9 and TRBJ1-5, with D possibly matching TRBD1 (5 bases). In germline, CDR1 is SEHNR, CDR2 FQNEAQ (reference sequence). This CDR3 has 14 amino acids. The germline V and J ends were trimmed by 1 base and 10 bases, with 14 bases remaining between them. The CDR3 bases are TGTGCCAGCAGCTTAGACCCCCCAGGGAGCCCCCAGCATTTT. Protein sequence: CASSLDPPGSPQHF.

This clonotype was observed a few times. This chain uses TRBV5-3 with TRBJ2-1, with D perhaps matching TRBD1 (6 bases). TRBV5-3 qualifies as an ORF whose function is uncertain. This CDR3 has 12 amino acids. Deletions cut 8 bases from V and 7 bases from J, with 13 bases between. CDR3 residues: CASSPTGNEQFF. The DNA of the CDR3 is TGTGCCAGCAGCCCTACAGGGAATGAGCAGTTCTTC.

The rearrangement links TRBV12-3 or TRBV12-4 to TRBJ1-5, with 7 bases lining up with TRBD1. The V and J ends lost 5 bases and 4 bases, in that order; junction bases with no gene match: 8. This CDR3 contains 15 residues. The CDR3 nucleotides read TGTGCCAGCAGTCTTATGGACAGGTTAAATCAGCCCCAGCATTTT. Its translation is CASSLMDRLNQPQHF.